These T cell receptor beta chains were read from a single sample in a study of blood T cell repertoires in COVID-19. Measured with immunoSEQ multiplex PCR; TCRdb has only the in-frame clones, and not every one. The profile covers about 140,000 clones, with around 76% appearing a single time and approximately 14% taken by the ten largest. The sample consisted of peripheral blood. Receptors originate from an older man with acute or convalescent COVID-19. The CDR3 runs from the conserved cysteine through the conserved F or W. The D gene is left open where the match is weak. Expanded clones get a size class; other rows say once, few or many, or leave the size out.

once,TRBJ1-1,TRBV7-9,NA,TGTGCCAGCAGCTTAGGGGGACAAATGAACACTGAAGCTTTCTTT,CASSLGGQMNTEAFF
NA,TRBJ1-4,TRBV3-1/TRBV3-2,TRBD1,TGTGCCAGCACCCAGGGACAGGGATATGAAAAACTGTTTTTT,CASTQGQGYEKLFF
NA,TRBJ2-5,TRBV7-2,NA,TGTGCCACCACAGGGCGTAGACAAGAGACCCAGTACTTC,CATTGRRQETQYF
NA,TRBJ1-5,TRBV11-1,NA,TGTGCCAGCAGCCAGCAGGGAAATCAGCCCCAGCATTTT,CASSQQGNQPQHF
NA,TRBJ1-4,TRBV2,NA,TGTGCCAGCAGTGTATCCCCGGGGCGGGGAAAACTGTTTTTT,CASSVSPGRGKLFF
NA,TRBJ1-6,TRBV4-1,TRBD1,TGCGCCAGCACCGCACAAGGGGCAGGGGGCCTTGGTTTGGATTCACCCCTCCACTTT,CASTAQGAGGLGLDSPLHF
NA,TRBJ2-5,TRBV6-4,NA,TGTGCCAGCAGTGACTCGAGCTCAGAGACCCAGTACTTC,CASSDSSSETQYF
NA,TRBJ1-2,TRBV5-6,NA,TGTGCCAGCAGCTTGCAGGGCCCGAACTATGGCTACACCTTC,CASSLQGPNYGYTF
NA,TRBJ1-2,TRBV18,NA,TGTGCCAGCTCAGCTTACGGACAGAACTATGGCTACACCTTC,CASSAYGQNYGYTF
NA,TRBJ2-2,TRBV5-4,NA,TGTGCCAGCAGCTTGGTGTCGGCAGGGCACACCGGGGAGCTGTTTTTT,CASSLVSAGHTGELFF
NA,TRBJ2-7,TRBV5-4,NA,TGTGCCAGCAGCTTGGCCGTGGGGGCGGCCTCCTACGAGCAGTACTTC,CASSLAVGAASYEQYF
NA,TRBJ2-7,TRBV6-1,TRBD1,TGTGCCAGCAGTGAGAGGGACAGGGGTGGGGTCTACGAGCAGTACTTC,CASSERDRGGVYEQYF
NA,TRBJ1-5,TRBV27,NA,TGTGCCAGCAGCACAGTAGGCAATCAGCCCCAGCATTTT,CASSTVGNQPQHF
NA,TRBJ2-2,TRBV7-9,NA,TGTGCCAGCAGCTTTTGGCCAAACACCGGGGAGCTGTTTTTT,CASSFWPNTGELFF
NA,TRBJ1-1,TRBV19,NA,TGTGCCAGTAGTATCAACTCCATTGAAGCTTTCTTT,CASSINSIEAFF
NA,TRBJ2-2,TRBV7-2,NA,TGTGCCAGCAACTATCGGGCAGGGTTTACCGGGGAGCTGTTTTTT,CASNYRAGFTGELFF
NA,TRBJ1-1,TRBV6-5,NA,TGTGCCAGCTACGAGCGTTCGAACACTGAAGCTTTCTTT,CASYERSNTEAFF
few,TRBJ1-6,TRBV7-8,NA,TGTGCCAGCAGCTCACCCCCAGGATCGAGCTCCTATAATTCACCCCTCCACTTT,CASSSPPGSSSYNSPLHF
NA,TRBJ2-1,TRBV6-2/TRBV6-3,NA,TGTGCCAGCAGTTACTTCCGCCCTCGGGACAATGAGCAGTTCTTC,CASSYFRPRDNEQFF
NA,TRBJ2-3,TRBV5-4,NA,TGTGCCAGCAGTAAACGGGACTTTAGCACAGATACGCAGTATTTT,CASSKRDFSTDTQYF
NA,TRBJ2-1,TRBV5-6,TRBD2,TGTGCCAGCAGCTTTCTCCCTGGCGGGGAGGGATACAATGAGCAGTTCTTC,CASSFLPGGEGYNEQFF
NA,TRBJ2-7,TRBV18,TRBD2,TGTGCCAGCTCACCACCCTCGGGGGGATCCTACGAGCAGTACTTC,CASSPPSGGSYEQYF
NA,TRBJ2-5,TRBV24-1,NA,TGTGCCACCAGTGACCCCAGGGGCGGTGTGGAGACCCAGTACTTC,CATSDPRGGVETQYF
once,TRBJ1-2,TRBV20-1,NA,TGCAGTGCTAGTTCCCAGGGAGGCTATGGCTACACCTTC,CSASSQGGYGYTF
NA,TRBJ2-7,TRBV5-1,TRBD1,TGCGCCAGCAGCTTGGGAGGGACAGCTCTCTACGAGCAGTACTTC,CASSLGGTALYEQYF
few,TRBJ1-1,TRBV2,NA,TGTGCCAGCAGTGTTAGGGGAAGTGGCACTGAAGCTTTCTTT,CASSVRGSGTEAFF
NA,TRBJ2-5,TRBV27,TRBD1,TGTGCCAGCAGAAAGGGACAGGTGTTAGAGACCCAGTACTTC,CASRKGQVLETQYF
few,TRBJ2-7,TRBV12-3/TRBV12-4,NA,TGTGCCAGCAGTTTAGACGGGACCTACGAGCAGTACTTC,CASSLDGTYEQYF
NA,TRBJ1-4,TRBV6-5,TRBD1,TGTGCCAGCACCTTCCAGGGGGCGAGTGAAAAACTGTTTTTT,CASTFQGASEKLFF
NA,TRBJ1-5,TRBV19,NA,TGTGCCAGTAGTGGGACCCCGGGGGTTAGCAATCAGCCCCAGCATTTT,CASSGTPGVSNQPQHF
NA,TRBJ2-2,TRBV2,NA,TGTGCCAGCAGTGAAGACGTTTGGGGGGCCGGGGAGCTGTTTTTT,CASSEDVWGAGELFF